These T cell receptor beta chains were read from a single sample in a study of CD8 T cells in ankylosing spondylitis. TCRdb processed the 5' RACE reads anew with MiXCR; each CDR3 protein has one entry. The table has fewer than 450,000 distinct CDR3 sequences, approximately 17% seen once; the top ten hold over 0.9%. What was sequenced was blood, either unsorted or a sorted T cell fraction (not recorded which). These receptors came from a male donor with ankylosing spondylitis. The CDR3 runs from the conserved cysteine through the conserved F or W. The D gene is left open where the match is weak. The listing skips clone size in some rows; elsewhere it reads once, few, many or a size class.

CDR3 protein | CDR3 DNA | V gene | D gene | J gene | clone size
CASSSVAGVTDTQYF | TGTGCCAGCAGCTCCGTAGCGGGAGTCACAGATACGCAGTATTTT | TRBV7-2 | TRBD2 | TRBJ2-3 | few
CASSHGQGFATFEQYF | TGCGCCAGCAGCCATGGACAGGGGTTTGCGACGTTCGAGCAGTACTTC | TRBV5-1 | TRBD1 | TRBJ2-7 | few
CASSLAGFYGYTF | TGTGCCAGCAGCTTAGCTGGCTTCTATGGCTACACCTTC | TRBV7-8 | . | TRBJ1-2 | many
CASSKQGANEKLFF | TGTGCCAGCAGCAAACAGGGGGCTAATGAAAAACTGTTTTTT | TRBV6-1 | TRBD1 | TRBJ1-4 | few
CASSFGGYTEAFF | TGCGCCAGCAGCTTTGGTGGGTACACTGAAGCTTTCTTT | TRBV5-1 | . | TRBJ1-1 | many
CASSLRTSGERNEQFF | TGTGCCAGCAGCCTACGGACTAGCGGGGAAAGGAATGAGCAGTTCTTC | TRBV14 | TRBD2 | TRBJ2-1 | .
CSARVQGTDEQYF | TGCAGTGCTAGAGTGCAGGGGACCGACGAGCAGTACTTC | TRBV20-1 | . | TRBJ2-7 | .
CASSLFTGRETQYF | TGCGCCAGCAGCTTATTTACAGGGAGGGAGACCCAGTACTTC | TRBV5-1 | . | TRBJ2-5 | few
CASSLAAATDTQYF | TGTGCCAGCTCACTAGCGGCTGCCACAGATACGCAGTATTTT | TRBV25-1 | TRBD2 | TRBJ2-3 | .
CASSPRQYGYTF | TGTGCCAGCAGTCCGAGACAGTATGGCTACACCTTC | TRBV12-3/TRBV12-4 | . | TRBJ1-2 | .
CAISVGTGILSYTF | TGTGCCATCAGTGTGGGGACAGGGATCCTCAGCTACACCTTC | TRBV10-3 | TRBD1 | TRBJ1-2 | many
CASSVVAEGEQYF | TGTGCCAGCAGTGTAGTAGCGGAGGGCGAGCAGTACTTC | TRBV12-3/TRBV12-4 | . | TRBJ2-7 | few
CASSPDSGSTQYF | TGTGCCAGCAGCCCGGATAGCGGGAGTACGCAGTATTTT | TRBV12-3/TRBV12-4 | TRBD2 | TRBJ2-3 | many
CASSTAPSTDTQYF | TGTGCCAGTAGTACGGCCCCTAGCACAGATACGCAGTATTTT | TRBV19 | . | TRBJ2-3 | few
CSVGQGTGNTIYF | TGCAGCGTGGGACAGGGGACTGGAAACACCATATATTTT | TRBV29-1 | TRBD1 | TRBJ1-3 | few
CASSPTSTNEKLFF | TGTGCCAGCTCGCCGACTTCAACTAATGAAAAACTGTTTTTT | TRBV18 | . | TRBJ1-4 | .
CASSLEATSYEQYF | TGTGCCAGCAGCTTAGAGGCCACCTCCTACGAGCAGTACTTC | TRBV7-6 | . | TRBJ2-7 | few
CASSEQGAGETQYF | TGTGCCAGCAGTGAACAGGGGGCGGGAGAGACCCAGTACTTC | TRBV12-3/TRBV12-4 | TRBD1 | TRBJ2-5 | many
CASSGTGGREKLFF | TGCGCCAGCAGCGGTACAGGGGGTCGTGAAAAACTGTTTTTT | TRBV5-1 | TRBD1 | TRBJ1-4 | .
CASSTGPGRYSYEQYF | TGCGCCAGCAGCACAGGACCGGGACGGTACTCCTACGAGCAGTACTTC | TRBV5-1 | . | TRBJ2-7 | few
CASRSTDHTEAFF | TGTGCCAGCAGATCGACAGACCACACTGAAGCTTTCTTT | TRBV27 | . | TRBJ1-1 | few
CASSAGTSGIGETQYF | TGTGCCAGCAGCGCTGGGACTAGCGGGATTGGGGAGACCCAGTACTTC | TRBV7-3 | TRBD2 | TRBJ2-5 | .
CASSSGQVSDTEAFF | TGTGCCAGCAGTTCCGGGCAGGTTAGCGACACTGAAGCTTTCTTT | TRBV3-1 | . | TRBJ1-1 | .
CASSPRRNLALHYGYTF | TGTGCCAGCAGTCCCCGAAGGAACCTAGCCCTCCACTATGGCTACACCTTC | TRBV12-3/TRBV12-4 | . | TRBJ1-2 | few
CASSPDRGIDTEAFF | TGTGCCAGCAGTCCAGACAGGGGGATTGACACTGAAGCTTTCTTT | TRBV28 | TRBD1 | TRBJ1-1 | .
CAISESGGRYGYTF | TGTGCCATCAGTGAGTCGGGTGGCCGCTATGGCTACACCTTC | TRBV10-3 | . | TRBJ1-2 | .
CASQIGSSGANVLTF | TGTGCCAGCCAAATCGGGAGCTCTGGGGCCAACGTCCTGACTTTC | TRBV19 | . | TRBJ2-6 | once
CASSHPDREAFF | TGTGCCAGCAGCCATCCAGACAGGGAAGCTTTCTTT | TRBV3-1 | . | TRBJ1-1 | .